This TCR beta chain derives from a study of blood T cells in healthy people across ages. The wider study: The capture of about one barcoded beta molecule per two T cells was achieved by template switching. Study-level results: With donor CMV status unknown, expanded clonotype changes were possibly confounded.

Donors each provided ten milliliters of peripheral blood. V was pared by 6 bases and J by 13 bases, with 22 bases between. Germline CDR1 MNHEY, CDR2 SVGEGT. The CDR3 consists of 14 residues. Primed by a sample-barcoded 5' primer and a J-beta primer mix, a second PCR proceeded for 7 to 11 cycles. TCRdb used MiXCR to reprocess the 5' RACE reads, holding one entry per CDR3 protein. The data hold 550,000 to 600,000 distinct CDR3 sequences, with roughly 48% observed a single time. Remarks on this clonotype: Its antigen is not identified.

The V call is TRBV6-2 or TRBV6-3, the J call TRBJ2-1; D gene unclear. Specimen: blood. The source of this sequence is an elderly man in good health. The DNA of the CDR3 is TGTGCCAGCAGCCGCCAATTAATAGTGGAGACCCAGTTCTTC. This codes for CASSRQLIVETQFF.